A single sample is the source of the 18 T cell receptor beta chains below, sequenced in a study of early T cells in non-severe SARS-CoV-2 infection. TCRdb re-analysed the 5' RACE reads in MiXCR, keeping a single row per CDR3 protein. The table has around 50,000 distinct CDR3 sequences, approximately 8.1% seen once. The sequenced sample was whole blood. The receptors come from an adult who was a healthcare worker with PCR-confirmed SARS-CoV-2 infection or an uninfected control (not recorded which).

V gene TRBV15 combines with J gene TRBJ2-7; 8 nucleotides match TRBD2. The CDR3 covers 14 residues. V lost 6 bases and J lost 1; bases outside the gene matches: 5. Germline lookup yields CDR1 LNHNV and CDR2 YYDKDF (reference sequence). CDR3 protein: CATSSSGSSYEQYF. The CDR3 DNA reads as TGTGCCACCAGTTCTAGCGGGTCTTCCTACGAGCAGTACTTC.

This clonotype came up a few times. The chain uses TRBV14 and TRBJ2-7; no clear D gene. Germline V gene lookup returns CDR1 SGHDN and CDR2 FVKESK. The germline V and J ends were trimmed by 4 bases and 0 bases, with 13 bases remaining between them. The CDR3 totals 15 residues. The CDR3 nucleotides read TGTGCCAGCAGCCGTACCGACACCAACTCCTACGAGCAGTACTTC. This codes for CASSRTDTNSYEQYF.

This clonotype was detected only a few times. The V and J genes are TRBV5-4 and TRBJ2-3; D perhaps matches TRBD2 (7 bases). Deletions cut 3 bases from V and 5 bases from J, with 16 bases between. The CDR3 contains 15 residues. Looked up from germline, CDR1 is SGHNT and CDR2 is YYREEE (reference sequence). CDR3 region: CASSWGRGRRDTQYF. The CDR3 bases are TGTGCCAGCAGCTGGGGGCGGGGGCGTAGAGATACGCAGTATTTT.

The genes are TRBV2 and TRBJ1-2; the D is unclear. Germline loops: CDR1 SNHLY, CDR2 FYNNEI. The CDR3 totals 14 residues. Deletions cut 8 bases from V and 1 base from J, with 14 bases between. The CDR3 protein is CASRRAAINYGYTF. The DNA for the CDR3 is TGTGCCAGCCGGAGGGCAGCCATTAACTATGGCTACACCTTC.

This clonotype has a handful of counts. The V gene is TRBV7-8, the J gene TRBJ1-4; D gene unclear. Germline V lookup: CDR1 SGHVS, CDR2 FQNEAQ. This CDR3 has 12 residues. Trimming took 5 bases from V and 7 from J, leaving 8 bases between them. As DNA, the CDR3 is TGTGCCAGCAGCATGATGGGTGAAAAACTGTTTTTT. It is translated as CASSMMGEKLFF.

This clonotype was counted between two and nine times. CDR3 DNA: TGTGCCAGCAGTTACGAGGCAGCCGGTCGGAACGAGCAGTACTTC. As protein: CASSYEAAGRNEQYF. The rearrangement links TRBV6-2 or TRBV6-3 to TRBJ2-7; D remains ambiguous. Germline assignment: CDR1 MNHEY and CDR2 SVGEGT. The CDR3 contains 15 residues. With 2 bases removed from V and 5 bases from J, the gap between germline ends came to 16 bases.

Ten or more counts support this clonotype. V usage is TRBV9 and J usage is TRBJ2-2; 8 bases fit TRBD2. Looked up from germline, CDR1 is SGDLS and CDR2 is YYNGEE. Trimming removed 2 bases from V and 2 bases from J; junction bases left unmatched: 8. CDR3 length equals 17 residues. CDR3 sequence (DNA): TGTGCCAGCAGCGTGACCTTAGCGGGGTCAAACACCGGGGAGCTGTTTTTT. It encodes CASSVTLAGSNTGELFF.

This clonotype was detected many times. The CDR3 nucleotides are TGTGCCAGCAGCTTAGACACAGATACGCAGTATTTT. Residues: CASSLDTDTQYF. This sequence joins TRBV7-9 and TRBJ2-3; D is undetermined. Germline CDR1 SEHNR, CDR2 FQNEAQ (reference sequence). The CDR3 runs 12 residues. Deletions cut 1 base from V and 2 bases from J, with 1 base between.

This clonotype has a count of ten or more. The V call is TRBV30, the J call TRBJ1-2; D possibly corresponds to TRBD1 (5 bases). This CDR3 is 14 amino acids long. Germline V gene lookup returns CDR1 GTSNPN and CDR2 SVGIG (reference sequence). V shed 2 bases and J shed 7 bases, with 17 bases lying between them. The DNA for the CDR3 is TGTGCCTGGAGTCCCGACGCAGGGTGGGGTGGCTACACCTTC. This codes for CAWSPDAGWGGYTF.

This clonotype was seen ten or more times. V gene TRBV6-5 combines with J gene TRBJ2-1; 11 bases line up with TRBD2. The germline V gene has CDR1 MNHEY and CDR2 SVGAGI. The CDR3 covers 16 residues. With V trimmed by 2 bases and J by 9 bases, 9 bases remained unmatched. The CDR3 nucleotides are TGTGCCAGCAGTTACCTAAGACTAGCGGGGTCAAGTGAGCAGTTCTTC. The encoded protein is CASSYLRLAGSSEQFF.

This clonotype was seen a few times. This chain joins TRBV5-1 and TRBJ2-7, with a possible D match to TRBD1 (6 bases). Between the trimmed V and J ends, which lost 0 bases and 3 bases, there was a span of 7 bases. Germline V gives CDR1 SGHRS, CDR2 YFSETQ. The CDR3 loop spans 13 amino acids. As DNA, the CDR3 is TGCGCCAGCAGCTTGGAGGGGGTCTACGAGCAGTACTTC. Protein product: CASSLEGVYEQYF.

This clonotype was counted many times. The chain employs TRBV5-5 and TRBJ1-2, with D unclear. CDR3 length: 12 residues. The V gene lost 4 bases and the J gene lost 3 bases, with 7 bases spanning the gap. Germline loops: CDR1 SGHKS, CDR2 YYEKEE (reference sequence). Here the CDR3 reads CASSASDYGYTF. CDR3 nucleotide sequence: TGTGCCAGCAGCGCGTCTGACTATGGCTACACCTTC. The whole variable domain, remainder taken from reference TRBV5-5 and TRBJ1-2, is DAGVTQSPTHLIKTRGQQVTLRCSPISGHKSVSWYQQVLGQGPQFIFQYYEKEERGRGNFPDRFSARQFPNYSSELNVNALLLGDSALYLCASSASDYGYTFGSGTRLTVV.

In its sample, this clonotype was seen many times. This chain uses TRBV20-1 with TRBJ1-5, with 7 bases that match TRBD1. The CDR3 spans 14 residues. The V segment lost 2 bases and the J segment 2 bases; nucleotides outside the gene matches: 3. Germline CDR1 DFQATT, CDR2 SNEGSKA (reference sequence). The CDR3 loop is CSARQGTGNQPQHF. For the CDR3, the DNA is TGCAGTGCTAGACAGGGGACAGGCAATCAGCCCCAGCATTTT.

This clonotype was seen only a few times. This sequence joins TRBV5-1 and TRBJ2-7; D perhaps matches TRBD2 (5 bases). CDR3 length equals 14 residues. V was pared by 5 bases and J by 1 base, with 13 bases between. Looked up from germline, CDR1 is SGHRS and CDR2 is YFSETQ. This chain's CDR3 is CASRQQTGSYEQYF. The CDR3 DNA sequence: TGCGCCAGCAGGCAACAGACGGGATCCTACGAGCAGTACTTC.

The table lists this clonotype with a count of one. The chain carries TRBV9 and TRBJ2-5; 13 nucleotides match TRBD2. V gave up 4 bases and J gave up 4 bases; unmatched junction bases: 4. Germline values: CDR1 SGDLS, CDR2 YYNGEE. The length of the CDR3 is 15 residues. In nucleotides, the CDR3 is TGTGCCAGCAGCAGGACTAGCGGGGGACCAGAGACCCAGTACTTC. It codes for CASSRTSGGPETQYF.

In this sample, this clonotype turned up many times. The chain combines TRBV5-4 with TRBJ1-5; tentatively, D is TRBD1 (6 bases). Germline assignment: CDR1 SGHNT and CDR2 YYREEE (reference sequence). The CDR3 has 13 amino acids. Deletions cut 1 base from V and 5 bases from J, with 7 bases between. CDR3 bases: TGTGCCAGCAGCTTGAAGGGGGATCAGCCCCAGCATTTT. It yields the protein CASSLKGDQPQHF.

This clonotype was seen at least ten times. The genes are TRBV5-4 and TRBJ1-2; no clear D gene. CDR3 length equals 17 residues. Germline lookup yields CDR1 SGHNT and CDR2 YYREEE (reference sequence). Between the trimmed V and J ends, which lost 3 bases and 0 bases, there was a span of 18 bases. The CDR3 loop is CASSSSVLVQANYGYTF. CDR3 coding DNA: TGTGCCAGCAGCTCGTCGGTTTTGGTCCAAGCTAACTATGGCTACACCTTC.

This clonotype appeared a few times. The chain is built from TRBV7-9 and TRBJ2-2, with D possibly matching TRBD1 (5 bases). The CDR3 extends over 16 amino acids. Trimming stripped 2 bases from V and 0 bases from J, with 10 bases between. Germline CDR1 is SEHNR and CDR2 is FQNEAQ (reference sequence). CDR3 nucleotide sequence: TGTGCCAGCAGCTTACGACAGCCACCGAACACCGGGGAGCTGTTTTTT. Residues: CASSLRQPPNTGELFF.